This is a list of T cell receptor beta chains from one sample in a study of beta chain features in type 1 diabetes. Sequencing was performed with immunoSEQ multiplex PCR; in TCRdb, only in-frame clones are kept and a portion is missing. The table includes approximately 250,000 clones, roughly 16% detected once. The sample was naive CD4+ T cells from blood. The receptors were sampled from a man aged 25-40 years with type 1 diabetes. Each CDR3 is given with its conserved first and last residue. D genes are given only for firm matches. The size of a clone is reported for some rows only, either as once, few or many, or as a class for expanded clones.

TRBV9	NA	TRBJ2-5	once	TGTGCCAGCACTCGGGGCAGCCAAGAGACCCAGTACTTC	CASTRGSQETQYF
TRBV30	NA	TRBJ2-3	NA	TGTGCCTGGAGGCCTGGGGGAATTACAGATACGCAGTATTTT	CAWRPGGITDTQYF
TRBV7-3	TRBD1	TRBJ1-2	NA	TGTGCCAGCAGCCCGGGACAGGGCCCCTATGGCTACACCTTC	CASSPGQGPYGYTF
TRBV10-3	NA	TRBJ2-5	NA	TGTGCCATCAGGAAAGACGACTTGGGTGAGACCCAGTACTTC	CAIRKDDLGETQYF
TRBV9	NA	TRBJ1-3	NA	TGTGCCAGCAGCGTAGGGCAGGGTATTAACACCATATATTTT	CASSVGQGINTIYF
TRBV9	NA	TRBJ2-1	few	TGTGCCAGCGGTTACAATGAGCAGTTCTTC	CASGYNEQFF
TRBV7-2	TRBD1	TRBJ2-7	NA	TGTGCCAGCACCCGGACAGGGTCAGGCGAGCAGTACTTC	CASTRTGSGEQYF
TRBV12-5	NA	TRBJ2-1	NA	TGTGCTAGTGCCAGCAGTCGCCGCAATGAGCAGTTCTTC	CASASSRRNEQFF
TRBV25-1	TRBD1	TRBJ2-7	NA	TGTGCCAGCAGTGTGACAGGGGTATACGAGCAGTACTTC	CASSVTGVYEQYF
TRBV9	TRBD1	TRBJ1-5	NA	TGTGCCAGCAGCACCGGTGACAGGGGGCTCCAGCCCCAGCATTTT	CASSTGDRGLQPQHF
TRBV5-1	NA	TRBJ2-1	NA	TGCGCCAGCAGCCCCGGGCTGTACAATGAGCAGTTCTTC	CASSPGLYNEQFF
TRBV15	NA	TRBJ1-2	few	TGTGCCACCAGCAGAGATAAGGGCTATGGCTACACCTTC	CATSRDKGYGYTF
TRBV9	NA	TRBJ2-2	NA	TGTGCCAGCAGCGCCCAAGGTCTCAACACCGGGGAGCTGTTTTTT	CASSAQGLNTGELFF
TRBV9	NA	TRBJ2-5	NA	TGTGCCAGCAGCGTATCCACCACCCAAGAGACCCAGTACTTC	CASSVSTTQETQYF
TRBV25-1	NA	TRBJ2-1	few	TGTGCCAGCAGCCGCCTTGACGAGACAGAGCAGTTCTTC	CASSRLDETEQFF
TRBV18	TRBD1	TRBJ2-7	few	TGTGCCAGCTCACCACGTACCGGGACAGGTGATGAGCAGTACTTC	CASSPRTGTGDEQYF
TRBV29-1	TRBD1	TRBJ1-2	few	TGCAGCGTTGGTGGGGACAGGGGCTACACCTTC	CSVGGDRGYTF
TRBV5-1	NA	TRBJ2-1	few	TGCGCCAGCAGCTTGGCCCTTTTAAGGGGTGAGCAGTTCTTC	CASSLALLRGEQFF
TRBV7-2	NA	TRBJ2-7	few	TGTGCCAGCAGCTTAGGTTTCTACTACGAGCAGTACTTC	CASSLGFYYEQYF
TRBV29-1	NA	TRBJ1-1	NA	TGCAGCGTTGTCTTCGACACTGAAGCTTTCTTT	CSVVFDTEAFF
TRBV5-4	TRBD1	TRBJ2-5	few	TGTGCCAGCAGCCATCCGGGACAGGGAGAGACCCAGTACTTC	CASSHPGQGETQYF
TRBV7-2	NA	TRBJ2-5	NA	TGTGCCAGCAGCCCCCTTTTAGAGACCCAGTACTTC	CASSPLLETQYF
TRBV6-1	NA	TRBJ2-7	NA	TGTGCCAGCAGTGAAGCGGTCTCCTACGAGCAGTACTTC	CASSEAVSYEQYF
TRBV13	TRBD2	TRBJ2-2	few	TGTGCCAGCAGCTTAACACTAGCGGGAACCGGGGAGCTGTTTTTT	CASSLTLAGTGELFF
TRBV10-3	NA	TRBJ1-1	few	TGTGCCATCAGTGTACGCGATAACACTGAAGCTTTCTTT	CAISVRDNTEAFF
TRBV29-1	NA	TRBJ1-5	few	TGCAGCGCCAAGGACCTTAATCAGCCCCAGCATTTT	CSAKDLNQPQHF
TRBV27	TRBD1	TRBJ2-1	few	TGTGCCAGCGGCGGGACAGGCCTATACAATGAGCAGTTCTTC	CASGGTGLYNEQFF
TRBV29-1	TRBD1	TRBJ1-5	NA	TGCAGCGTTAGAGGGACAGGGGGCAATCAGCCCCAGCATTTT	CSVRGTGGNQPQHF
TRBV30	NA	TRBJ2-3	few	TGTGCCTGGAGTGTAGGTGGGGCAGATACGCAGTATTTT	CAWSVGGADTQYF
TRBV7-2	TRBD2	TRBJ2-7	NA	TGTGCCAGCGAGACGGGAGGGTCCTACGAGCAGTACTTC	CASETGGSYEQYF
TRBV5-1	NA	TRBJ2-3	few	TGCGCCACCCAAAGGGACGGACGCACAGATACGCAGTATTTT	CATQRDGRTDTQYF
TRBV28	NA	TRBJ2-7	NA	TGTGCCAGCTGTCCGCTAGGCCGCACCGCTTCGAGCTCCTACGAGCAGTACTTC	CASCPLGRTASSSYEQYF
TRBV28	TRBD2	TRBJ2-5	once	TGTGCCAGCACCCTAATGCACGGGGGGGAGACCCAGTACTTC	CASTLMHGGETQYF
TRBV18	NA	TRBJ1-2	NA	TGTGCCAGCTCACCAGATGCCCACAGAGAACGCGGCTACACCTTC	CASSPDAHRERGYTF
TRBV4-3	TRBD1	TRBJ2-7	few	TGCGCCAGCAGCGAAGGGACAGGTAGGGTCTACGAGCAGTACTTC	CASSEGTGRVYEQYF
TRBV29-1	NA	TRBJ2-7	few	TGCAGCGTCCTAACAGGGAAATCCGGCTACGAGCAGTACTTC	CSVLTGKSGYEQYF
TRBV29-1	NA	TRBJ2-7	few	TGCAGCGTTGGAGGCTTCCACTCCTACGAGCAGTACTTC	CSVGGFHSYEQYF
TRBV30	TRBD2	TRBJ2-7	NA	TGTGCCTGGGCAACCGGGACTAGCGGGGCCGAGCAGTACTTC	CAWATGTSGAEQYF
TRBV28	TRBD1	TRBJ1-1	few	TGTGCCAGCAGTTCCGGACAGGGATCGAACACTGAAGCTTTCTTT	CASSSGQGSNTEAFF
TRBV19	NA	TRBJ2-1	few	TGTGCCAGTAGTATAGAGTCAGGCCACAATGAGCAGTTCTTC	CASSIESGHNEQFF
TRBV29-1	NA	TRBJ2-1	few	TGCAGCGTTGACCGCGCCAACAATGAGCAGTTCTTC	CSVDRANNEQFF
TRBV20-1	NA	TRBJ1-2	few	TGCAGTGCTAGTTCGGGGCCCGGCTACACCTTC	CSASSGPGYTF
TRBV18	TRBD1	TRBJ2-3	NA	TGTGCCAGCTCATCACCCTCAGGGGGCGCAGATACGCAGTATTTT	CASSSPSGGADTQYF
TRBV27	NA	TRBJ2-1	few	TGTGCCAGCAGTTTAGATCACAATGAGCAGTTCTTC	CASSLDHNEQFF
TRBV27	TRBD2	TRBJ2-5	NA	TGTGCCAGCAGTTCACTCGGGGGGCAAGAGACCCAGTACTTC	CASSSLGGQETQYF
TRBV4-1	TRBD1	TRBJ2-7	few	TGCGCCAGCAGCCAAGAGAAGGGGGCAGTGGGTGAGCAGTACTTC	CASSQEKGAVGEQYF
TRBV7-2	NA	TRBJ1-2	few	TGTGCCATCGGACCCGAGGTGTCTAACTATGGCTACACCTTC	CAIGPEVSNYGYTF
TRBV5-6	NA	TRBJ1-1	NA	TGTGCCAGCAGCTTGGGACGGCCCCCCACTGAAGCTTTCTTT	CASSLGRPPTEAFF
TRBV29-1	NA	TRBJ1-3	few	TGCAGCGTTGACAGGGTCTCTGGAAACACCATATATTTT	CSVDRVSGNTIYF
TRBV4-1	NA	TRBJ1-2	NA	TGCGCCAGCAGCCAAGTTGGACTTTCTGGCTACACCTTC	CASSQVGLSGYTF
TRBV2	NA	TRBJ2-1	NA	TGTGCCACCCTCTTGGGGCAGGGATTGAATGAGCAGTTCTTC	CATLLGQGLNEQFF
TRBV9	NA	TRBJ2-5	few	TGTGCCAGCAGCGTATCCACCTGGGGCCAAGAGACCCAGTACTTC	CASSVSTWGQETQYF
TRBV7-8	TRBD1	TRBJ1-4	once	TGTGCCAGCAGCTTATCAACCGACGACAGGGCCCGGCCTGAAAAACTGTTTTTT	CASSLSTDDRARPEKLFF
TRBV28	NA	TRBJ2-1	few	TGTGCCAGCAGCACCCCTGGGGGGACGTGGCAGTTCTTC	CASSTPGGTWQFF
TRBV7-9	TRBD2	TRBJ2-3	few	TGTGCCAGCAGCTCCATTAGCGGGGGCACAGATACGCAGTATTTT	CASSSISGGTDTQYF
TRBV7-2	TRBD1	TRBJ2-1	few	TGTGCCAGCACCCTAAGGGGGCGGAATGAGCAGTTCTTC	CASTLRGRNEQFF
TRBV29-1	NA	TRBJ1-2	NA	TGCAGCGGGACAGACACCCACGAGAACTATGGCTACACCTTC	CSGTDTHENYGYTF